The 21 T cell receptor beta chains below come from one sample, sequenced in a study of early T cells in non-severe SARS-CoV-2 infection (dated by TCRdb to the early 2020s). The library came from 5' RACE. The instrument was a NextSeq 500. TCRdb cleaned the public reads at Q25 with fastp, built clones with MiXCR and kept in-frame beta chains. Each entry is one CDR3 protein sequence, shown with its most common DNA and genes. Counted in this sample were about 26,000 distinct CDR3 sequences; approximately 5% of them appeared once. The ten largest clones add up to more than 3.5% of the sample. Sequencing used whole blood. The origin of the receptors is an adult who was a healthcare worker with PCR-confirmed SARS-CoV-2 infection or an uninfected control (not recorded which).

Many counts were recorded for this clonotype. V is TRBV14 and J is TRBJ1-2, with D unclear. Germline CDR1 SGHDN, CDR2 FVKESK. This CDR3 contains 14 residues. V gave up 5 bases and J gave up 1 base, with 11 bases separating them. The chain's CDR3 is CASSGRTDNYGYTF. The CDR3 DNA is TGTGCCAGCAGCGGTCGGACGGATAACTATGGCTACACCTTC.

This clonotype occurred many times. This rearrangement joins TRBV6-5 to TRBJ2-2, with no clear D. V lost 7 bases to trimming and J lost 8 bases, with 14 bases between them. There are 13 residues in the CDR3. Germline CDR1 and CDR2: MNHEY and SVGAGI. CDR3 sequence reads: CASIPTGSGELFF. The CDR3 bases are TGTGCCAGCATTCCAACGGGTTCGGGGGAGCTGTTTTTT.

Only a few counts were recorded for this clonotype. The genes are TRBV12-3 or TRBV12-4 and TRBJ1-2; D is possibly TRBD1 (5 bases). The CDR3 spans 13 residues. Trimming left V 4 bases short and J 4 bases short, with 10 bases between. CDR3 nucleotide sequence: TGTGCCAGCAGTTCCCGGGGGAGCTATGGCTACACCTTC. This translates into CASSSRGSYGYTF.

This clonotype occurred many times. The chain couples TRBV20-1 to TRBJ2-3; the D is unclear. Trimming left V 5 bases short and J 3 bases short, with 9 bases between. CDR1 is DFQATT, CDR2 SNEGSKA, per germline (reference sequence). The CDR3 loop spans 12 amino acids. The chain's CDR3 is CSAGVRTDTQYF. The CDR3 DNA reads as TGCAGTGCTGGGGTGAGGACAGATACGCAGTATTTT.

This clonotype was detected many times. The chain links TRBV6-1 to TRBJ2-7; D unclear. The germline CDR1 and CDR2 sequences are MNHNS and SASEGT. There are 14 residues in the CDR3. Trimming stripped 1 base from V and 3 bases from J, with 10 bases between. The CDR3 sequence: CASSEVNSYYEQYF. The CDR3 DNA reads as TGTGCCAGCAGTGAAGTCAACAGCTACTACGAGCAGTACTTC.

This clonotype showed up many times. The chain combines TRBV18 with TRBJ1-1, with D possibly matching TRBD1 (5 bases). Per germline, CDR1 KGHSH and CDR2 LQKENI. CDR3 length: 13 residues. V lost 2 bases, J lost 6 bases, and 10 bases lay in between. The CDR3 protein is CASSPERGSEAFF. The CDR3 nucleotides read TGTGCCAGCTCACCAGAGAGGGGTTCTGAAGCTTTCTTT.

This clonotype was observed at least ten times. This rearrangement joins TRBV3-1 to TRBJ1-3; weak D call: TRBD1 (5 bases). CDR3 size: 14 residues. In germline, CDR1 is LGHDT, CDR2 YNNKEL (reference sequence). V lost 4 bases and J 4 bases, leaving 11 bases between the germline ends. The CDR3 coding sequence is TGTGCCAGCAGCCGCTCCGGGGGAGGAAACACCATATATTTT. Its protein is CASSRSGGGNTIYF.

This clonotype was observed many times. V is TRBV30 and J is TRBJ2-3, with TRBD2 matching 9 bases. CDR1 and CDR2 (germline): GTSNPN, SVGIG (reference sequence). V gave up 0 bases and J gave up 2 bases; unmatched junction bases: 12. The CDR3 is 18 amino acids. The CDR3 region is CAWSVLSVLAGATDTQYF. DNA for the CDR3: TGTGCCTGGAGTGTACTTAGTGTGTTAGCGGGGGCCACAGATACGCAGTATTTT.

This clonotype was seen at least ten times. This chain connects TRBV7-9 to TRBJ2-7; 10 bases fit TRBD1. Unmatched junction bases numbered 6, after V lost 4 bases and J lost 6 bases. There are 14 residues in the CDR3. CDR1 is SEHNR, CDR2 FQNEAQ, per germline (reference sequence). The DNA for the CDR3 is TGTGCCAGCAGCTCCCGGGACAGGGGCTCCGAGCAGTACTTC. Translation: CASSSRDRGSEQYF. Drawing the rest from reference TRBV7-9 and TRBJ2-7, the complete variable domain is DTGVSQNPRHKITKRGQNVTFRCDPISEHNRLYWYRQTLGQGPEFLTYFQNEAQLEKSRLLSDRFSAERPKGSFSTLEIQRTEQGDSAMYLCASSSRDRGSEQYFGPGTRLTVT.

This chain joins TRBV3-1 and TRBJ1-1; TRBD1 agrees at 7 bases. CDR1 is LGHDT and CDR2 is YNNKEL in the germline V gene (reference sequence). The CDR3 runs to 13 residues. After removal of 4 bases from V and 3 bases from J, the junction contained 2 bases not matched to a gene. This chain's CDR3 is CASSLTGDTEAFF. The CDR3, as DNA: TGTGCCAGCAGCCTTACAGGGGACACTGAAGCTTTCTTT.

Ten or more counts support this clonotype. J is TRBJ1-1 and V is TRBV7-8; weak D call: TRBD1 (6 bases). The V end lost 5 bases, the J end lost 7 bases, and 11 bases lay between the germline ends. Per germline, CDR1 SGHVS and CDR2 FQNEAQ. The CDR3 runs to 12 residues. CDR3 region: CASSRGISEAFF. DNA of the CDR3: TGTGCCAGCAGCAGGGGGATCAGTGAAGCTTTCTTT.

This clonotype was observed at least ten times. This rearrangement joins TRBV11-2 to TRBJ2-7; D is ambiguous. V was clipped by 5 bases and J by 0 bases, with 14 bases between them. Germline CDR1 reads SGHAT; CDR2 reads FQNNGV. The CDR3 is 15 amino acids. DNA for the CDR3: TGTGCCAGCAGCCTTCGGACCCATAGCTCCTACGAGCAGTACTTC. Translating gives CASSLRTHSSYEQYF.

The sample holds many counts of this clonotype. The chain joins TRBV7-9 to TRBJ2-1; D is ambiguous. The CDR3 has 12 residues. The V gene lost 5 bases and the J gene lost 6 bases, with 8 bases spanning the gap. CDR1 SEHNR and CDR2 FQNEAQ come from the germline V gene (reference sequence). The CDR3 DNA sequence: TGTGCCAGCAGCGTATTAGGCAATGAGCAGTTCTTC. This codes for CASSVLGNEQFF.

The V call is TRBV11-2, the J call TRBJ1-2; TRBD1 might be the D (5 bases). V was shortened by 0 bases and J by 8 bases, with 7 bases between the two germline ends. Germline V gives CDR1 SGHAT, CDR2 FQNNGV. This CDR3 has 12 residues. CDR3: CASSLEGDGYTF. The CDR3 nucleotides are TGTGCCAGCAGCTTAGAAGGGGACGGCTACACCTTC.

By share, this clonotype counts as medium-sized. The chain's CDR3 is CASSSSSAGQGAYNEQFF. CDR3 nucleotides: TGTGCCAGCAGTTCCTCGTCCGCGGGACAGGGGGCCTACAATGAGCAGTTCTTC. The chain recombines TRBV6-5 with TRBJ2-1; 11 positions agree with TRBD1. This CDR3 contains 18 residues. The V and J ends lost 4 bases and 2 bases, in that order; junction bases with no gene match: 10. Germline V gene data show CDR1 as MNHEY and CDR2 as SVGAGI.

This clonotype was counted a few times. This chain connects TRBV12-3 or TRBV12-4 to TRBJ1-2, with no clear D. This CDR3 is built from 14 residues. The V end was cut by 3 bases, the J end by 6 bases, with 14 bases between. The CDR3 sequence: CASSFPGPLDGYTF. The CDR3 nucleotides are TGTGCCAGCAGTTTCCCCGGGCCCTTAGATGGCTACACCTTC.

This clonotype has a count of ten or more. The CDR3 region is CASIRLAGVTDTQYF. The CDR3 nucleotides are TGTGCCAGCATTAGACTAGCGGGGGTCACAGATACGCAGTATTTT. The chain employs TRBV6-1 and TRBJ2-3; 12 bases agree with TRBD2. The CDR3 runs 15 residues. Germline V CDR1 and CDR2: MNHNS, SASEGT. V dropped 7 bases and J dropped 2; count of bases not matched to a gene: 4.

This chain connects TRBV4-3 to TRBJ2-3; 10 positions match TRBD2. The CDR3 consists of 15 residues. Germline trimming cut 4 bases from V and 4 bases from J; bases unmatched to any gene: 5. The V gene's germline CDR1 is LGHNA and CDR2 YSLEER. CDR3 region: CASSLERGGSDTQYF. As DNA, the CDR3 is TGCGCCAGCAGCCTGGAGCGGGGGGGCTCAGATACGCAGTATTTT.

The chain joins TRBV10-3 to TRBJ1-1; 8 nucleotides agree with TRBD1. Germline V CDR1 and CDR2: ENHRY, SYGVKD. The CDR3 consists of 13 residues. The ends lost 8 bases at V and 4 bases at J; junction bases unmatched: 6. For the CDR3, the DNA is TGTGCCATCGGACAGGGAAGTGGCACTGAAGCTTTCTTT. Translating gives CAIGQGSGTEAFF.

The CDR3 DNA follows: TGTGCCAGCAGTTTTACTCGTAGGGGTGAGACCCAGTACTTC. It translates to CASSFTRRGETQYF. The chain joins TRBV6-4 to TRBJ2-5; D possibly corresponds to TRBD1 (5 bases). Germline V CDR1 and CDR2: MRHNA, SNTAGT. CDR3 length equals 14 residues. Trimming removed 5 bases from V and 5 bases from J, with 15 bases in between.

This clonotype is categorized as medium-sized. V and J are TRBV6-1 and TRBJ2-1; 9 bases fit TRBD1. CDR3 length equals 15 residues. V lost 2 bases to trimming and J lost 3 bases; unmatched junction nucleotides: 2. Germline values: CDR1 MNHNS, CDR2 SASEGT. This CDR3 reads CASSEPGQGYNEQFF. CDR3 in DNA: TGTGCCAGCAGTGAACCGGGACAGGGCTACAATGAGCAGTTCTTC.